Below are 2 T cell receptor beta chains sequenced from a single sample in a study of T cell changes during pregnancy in multiple sclerosis. TCRdb's table, derived via immunoSEQ multiplex PCR, lists solely in-frame clones and lacks some. The sample consists of tens of thousands of clones, almost 95% of them appearing once. The source material was peripheral blood, sampled in the first trimester of pregnancy. All receptors come from a female donor with multiple sclerosis, enrolled in a pregnancy study.

The chain uses TRBV9 and TRBJ1-3, with no clear D. Germline assignment: CDR1 SGDLS and CDR2 YYNGEE. This CDR3 has 13 amino acids. V lost 0 bases to trimming and J lost 4 bases, with 5 bases between them. CDR3 nucleotides: TGTGCCAGCAGCGTAGTAGAGGGAAACACCATATATTTT. This codes for CASSVVEGNTIYF. The full variable domain, with the rest looked up from reference TRBV9 and TRBJ1-3, is DSGVTQTPKHLITATGQRVTLRCSPRSGDLSVYWYQQSLDQGLQFLIQYYNGEERAKGNILERFSAQQFPDLHSELNLSSLELGDSALYFCASSVVEGNTIYFGEGSWLTVV.

The V gene is TRBV6-5, the J gene TRBJ2-5, with D perhaps TRBD2 (5 bases). The V gene's germline CDR1 is MNHEY and CDR2 SVGAGI. Trimming took 6 bases from V and 5 from J, leaving 19 bases between them. The CDR3 consists of 15 residues. The chain's CDR3 is CASRGRRLGGETQYF. In DNA form, the CDR3 reads TGTGCCAGCAGGGGCCGGCGGCTAGGCGGGGAGACCCAGTACTTC.